This passage covers 4 T cell receptor beta chains from one sample sequenced in a study of T cells in Graves' hyperthyroidism and ophthalmopathy. Amplification targeted TCR beta CDR3 regions from RNA transcripts. The study used the HTBI primer set for a first-round RT-PCR of the TCR CDR3. TCRdb called the multiplex PCR reads again in MiXCR, with one record for every CDR3 protein. The sample comprises under 650,000 distinct CDR3 sequences, 15% to 20% of which are singletons, and 3.8% rests with the top ten. Source material: blood. Receptor source: a woman aged 25-40 years with Graves' hyperthyroidism.

This clonotype was observed at least ten times. DNA for the CDR3: TGTGCCAGCAGCGGAACTAGCGGGGCCTACGAGCAGTACTTC. It specifies CASSGTSGAYEQYF. This chain connects TRBV2 to TRBJ2-7; 10 nucleotides agree with TRBD2. V lost 6 bases to trimming and J lost 2 bases; unmatched junction nucleotides: 4. CDR1 and CDR2 (germline): SNHLY, FYNNEI. The CDR3 runs 14 residues.

This clonotype was observed at least ten times. J is TRBJ2-2 and V is TRBV5-1, with D perhaps matching TRBD1 (5 bases). V gave up 1 base and J gave up 1 base, with 8 bases separating them. This CDR3 region has 15 residues. In germline, CDR1 is SGHRS, CDR2 YFSETQ. CDR3: CASSLLQGNTGELFF. CDR3 DNA: TGCGCCAGCAGCTTGTTGCAGGGGAACACCGGGGAGCTGTTTTTT.

CDR3 nucleotide sequence: TGTGCCAGCAGCTCGGCGGTACTCTCTGGGGCCAACGTCCTGACTTTC. Protein product: CASSSAVLSGANVLTF. The chain uses TRBV7-9 and TRBJ2-6; D is ambiguous. V was clipped by 4 bases and J by 0 bases, with 10 bases between them. The CDR3 length is 16 residues. From germline, CDR1 is SEHNR and CDR2 FQNEAQ (reference sequence).

The chain combines TRBV3-1 with TRBJ1-2; D unresolved. The CDR3 contains 12 residues. Germline CDR1 reads LGHDT; CDR2 reads YNNKEL (reference sequence). V dropped 3 bases and J dropped 4 bases, with 6 bases sitting between them. The CDR3 reads CASSQGVYGYTF. CDR3 nucleotides: TGTGCCAGCAGCCAGGGCGTCTATGGCTACACCTTC.